This TCR beta chain was recorded in a study of blood T cell repertoires in COVID-19. Repertoires were generated with immunoSEQ multiplex PCR, while TCRdb's copy carries only in-frame clones and drops some. This sample carries about 130,000 clones, around 89% of them seen once, and the ten largest clones take around 4.5%. The V gene end was trimmed by 8 bases and the J gene end by 4 bases; junction bases not matched to a gene: 10. Germline CDR1 reads SGHVS; CDR2 reads FQNEAQ. There are 14 residues in the CDR3. This clone was observed once. The V call is TRBV7-8, the J call TRBJ1-2; 7 bases are shared with TRBD1. This TCR came from a man in his sixties with COVID-19, enrolled during active disease. Sequencing input: peripheral blood. CDR3 region: CASLRPGQFYGYTF. CDR3 DNA: TGTGCCAGCCTTCGGCCGGGACAGTTCTATGGCTACACCTTC. Full variable domain (outside the CDR3, taken from reference TRBV7-8 and TRBJ1-2): GAGVSQSPRYKVAKRGQDVALRCDPISGHVSLFWYQQALGQGPEFLTYFQNEAQLDKSGLPSDRFFAERPEGSVSTLKIQRTQQEDSAVYLCASLRPGQFYGYTFGSGTRLTVV.